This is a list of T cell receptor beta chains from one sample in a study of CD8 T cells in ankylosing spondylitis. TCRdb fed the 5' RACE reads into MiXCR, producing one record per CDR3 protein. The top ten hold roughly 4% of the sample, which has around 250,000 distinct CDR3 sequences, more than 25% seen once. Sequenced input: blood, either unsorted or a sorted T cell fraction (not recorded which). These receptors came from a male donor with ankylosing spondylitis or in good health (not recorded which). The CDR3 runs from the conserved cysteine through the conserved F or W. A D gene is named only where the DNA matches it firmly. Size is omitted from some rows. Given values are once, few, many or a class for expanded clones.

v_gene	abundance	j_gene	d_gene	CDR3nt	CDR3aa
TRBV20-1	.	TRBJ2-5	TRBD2	TGCAGTGCTAGCTCGGCCCTAGCGGGAAAAGAGACCCAGTACTTC	CSASSALAGKETQYF
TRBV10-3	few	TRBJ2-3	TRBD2	TGTGCCATCAGTGAAGCGGGGGAGGACATCAGTTTT	CAISEAGEDISF
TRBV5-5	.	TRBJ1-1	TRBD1	TGTGCCAGCAGCGTCAGGGGGCGTAGAGTATGGACTGAAGCTTTCTTT	CASSVRGRRVWTEAFF
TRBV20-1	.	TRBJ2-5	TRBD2	TGCAGTGCTAGAGTGCCCAGCGGGGGGTTTTTGGAGACCCAGTACTTC	CSARVPSGGFLETQYF
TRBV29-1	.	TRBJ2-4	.	TGCAGCGTTGAAGATGGACGATACGGAAACATTCAGTACTTC	CSVEDGRYGNIQYF
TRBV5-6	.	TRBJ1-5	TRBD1	TGTGCCAGCAGCTCGGACAGGGTGGATCAGCCCCAGCATTTT	CASSSDRVDQPQHF
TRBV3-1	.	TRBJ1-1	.	TGTGCCAGCAGCCAAGGGGGTCGCACTGAAGCTTTCTTT	CASSQGGRTEAFF
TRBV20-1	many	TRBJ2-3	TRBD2	TGCAGTGCGGTAGCGGGGGGTTTTTTAGCAGATACGCAGTATTTT	CSAVAGGFLADTQYF
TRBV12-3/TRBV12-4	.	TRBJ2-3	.	TGTGCCAGCAGTCCCGGGACCCAGGGGGATACGCAGTATTTT	CASSPGTQGDTQYF
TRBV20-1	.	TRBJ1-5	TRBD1	TGCAGTGCCCCCGACAGGGCTAGCAATCAGCCCCAGCATTTT	CSAPDRASNQPQHF
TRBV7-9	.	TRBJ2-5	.	TGTGCCAGCAGTCAATTCCTGGAGACCCAGTACTTC	CASSQFLETQYF
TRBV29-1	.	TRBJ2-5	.	TGCAGCGTTGAAGCCGGAACCCAAGAGACCCAGTACTTC	CSVEAGTQETQYF
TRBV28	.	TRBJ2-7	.	TGTGCCAGCACTCCAGGAAATAACGAGCAGTACTTC	CASTPGNNEQYF
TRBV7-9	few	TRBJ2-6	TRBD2	TGTGCCAGCAGCTTAGTGGGGGGGTCCGGGGCCAACGTCCTGACTTTC	CASSLVGGSGANVLTF